The 9 T cell receptor beta chains below all came from one sample that was sequenced in a study of T cell responses to AZD1222 COVID-19 vaccine. Measured with immunoSEQ multiplex PCR; TCRdb has only the in-frame clones, and not every one. The profile covers 200,000 or so clones, with around 88% appearing a single time and about 8% taken by the ten largest. Sequenced material: peripheral blood, taken on day 0 of AZD1222 vaccination. These receptors were collected from an adult in good health.

This clone was recorded only once. The V gene is TRBV11-2, the J gene TRBJ2-7; D is undetermined. Germline lookup yields CDR1 SGHAT and CDR2 FQNNGV. The ends were cut back, 1 base at V and 2 bases at J, with 9 bases in the middle. The CDR3 consists of 14 residues. For the CDR3, the DNA is TGTGCCAGCAGCTTAGCTGGTACCCCCTACGAGCAGTACTTC. It yields the protein CASSLAGTPYEQYF. Full variable domain (missing parts from reference TRBV11-2 and TRBJ2-7): EAGVAQSPRYKIIEKRQSVAFWCNPISGHATLYWYQQILGQGPKLLIQFQNNGVVDDSQLPKDRFSAERLKGVDSTLKIQPAKLEDSAVYLCASSLAGTPYEQYFGPGTRLTVT.

This chain connects TRBV6-5 to TRBJ2-3, with no clear D. CDR1 and CDR2 (germline): MNHEY, SVGAGI. This CDR3 spans 12 amino acids. Trimming took 5 bases from V and 2 from J, leaving 5 bases between them. This CDR3 is CASSITTDTQYF. DNA of the CDR3: TGTGCCAGCAGTATAACCACAGATACGCAGTATTTT.

This chain joins TRBV6-5 and TRBJ1-2; D possibly corresponds to TRBD1 (5 bases). The CDR3 has 12 amino acids. Germline CDR1 and CDR2: MNHEY and SVGAGI. Trimming took off 6 bases at V and 8 bases at J, with 13 bases between the two ends. CDR3 region: CASSEGRQGYTF. The DNA of the CDR3 is TGTGCCAGCAGCGAGGGGAGGCAAGGCTACACCTTC.

The chain combines TRBV30 with TRBJ2-2; D call uncertain. The CDR3 consists of 14 residues. Germline V gene sequence: CDR1 GTSNPN, CDR2 SVGIG (reference sequence). The ends were cut back, 0 bases at V and 5 bases at J, with 10 bases in the middle. The CDR3 region is CAWSVLLGTGELFF. Here the CDR3 DNA reads TGTGCCTGGAGTGTTTTGTTGGGGACCGGGGAGCTGTTTTTT. Filled out from reference TRBV30 and TRBJ2-2, the complete variable domain reads SQTIHQWPATLVQPVGSPLSLECTVEGTSNPNLYWYRQAAGRGLQLLFYSVGIGQISSEVPQNLSASRPQDRQFILSSKKLLLSDSGFYLCAWSVLLGTGELFFGEGSRLTVL.

This clone was counted once. The gene calls are TRBV28 and TRBJ2-1; 12 positions agree with TRBD2. In germline, CDR1 is MDHEN, CDR2 SYDVKM. V lost 5 bases, J lost 4 bases, and 9 bases stayed unmatched. CDR3 length: 17 residues. The chain's CDR3 is CASSRPSSGGAYNEQFF. The DNA of the CDR3 is TGTGCCAGCAGTCGACCATCTAGCGGGGGGGCGTACAATGAGCAGTTCTTC. Drawing the rest from reference TRBV28 and TRBJ2-1, the complete variable domain is DVKVTQSSRYLVKRTGEKVFLECVQDMDHENMFWYRQDPGLGLRLIYFSYDVKMKEKGDIPEGYSVSREKKERFSLILESASTNQTSMYLCASSRPSSGGAYNEQFFGPGTRLTVL.

The CDR3 loop reads CASSGKGNEKLFF. The CDR3 nucleotides are TGTGCCAGCAGTGGGAAGGGGAATGAAAAACTGTTTTTT. The chain joins TRBV2 to TRBJ1-4, with TRBD1 as a possible D gene (5 bases). The CDR3 has 13 residues. Deletions cut 4 bases from V and 5 bases from J, with 8 bases between. CDR1 and CDR2 from the germline V gene are SNHLY and FYNNEI. Variable domain in full (rest from reference TRBV2 and TRBJ1-4): EPEVTQTPSHQVTQMGQEVILRCVPISNHLYFYWYRQILGQKVEFLVSFYNNEISEKSEIFDDQFSVERPDGSNFTLKIRSTKLEDSAMYFCASSGKGNEKLFFGSGTQLSVL.

J is TRBJ2-7 and V is TRBV19, with D uncertain. CDR1 and CDR2 (germline): LNHDA, SQIVND (reference sequence). Trimming took off 3 bases at V and 0 bases at J, with 9 bases between the two ends. The CDR3 has 14 residues. This chain's CDR3 is CASSIRPNSYEQYF. In DNA, the CDR3 is TGTGCCAGTAGTATCAGGCCGAACTCCTACGAGCAGTACTTC. Together with reference TRBV19 and TRBJ2-7, the CDR3 gives the full variable domain: DGGITQSPKYLFRKEGQNVTLSCEQNLNHDAMYWYRQDPGQGLRLIYYSQIVNDFQKGDIAEGYSVSREKKESFPLTVTSAQKNPTAFYLCASSIRPNSYEQYFGPGTRLTVT.

V and J are TRBV12-3 or TRBV12-4 and TRBJ2-7; 8 bases map to TRBD1. The CDR3 is made up of 13 amino acids. Trimming cost V 7 bases and J 2 bases; bases outside gene matches: 4. Here the CDR3 DNA reads TGTGCCAGCACCGGACAGGGAACCTACGAGCAGTACTTC. This encodes CASTGQGTYEQYF.

The gene calls are TRBV5-1 and TRBJ1-6; possibly TRBD1 for D (5 bases). There are 14 residues in the CDR3. CDR1 is SGHRS and CDR2 is YFSETQ in the germline V gene. Trimming took 0 bases from V and 8 from J, leaving 9 bases between them. CDR3 loop: CASSLDRPYSPLHF. DNA of the CDR3: TGCGCCAGCAGCTTGGACAGGCCTTATTCACCCCTCCACTTT.